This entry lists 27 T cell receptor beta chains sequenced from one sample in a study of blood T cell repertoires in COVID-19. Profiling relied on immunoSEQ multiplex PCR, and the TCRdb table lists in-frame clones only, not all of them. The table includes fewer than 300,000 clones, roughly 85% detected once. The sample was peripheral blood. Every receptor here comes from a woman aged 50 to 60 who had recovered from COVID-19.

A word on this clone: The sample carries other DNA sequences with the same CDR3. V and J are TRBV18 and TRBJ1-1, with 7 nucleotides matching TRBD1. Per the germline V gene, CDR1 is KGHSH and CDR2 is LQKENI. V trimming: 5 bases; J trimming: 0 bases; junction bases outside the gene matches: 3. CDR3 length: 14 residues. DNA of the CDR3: TGTGCCAGCTCATCACAGGGGTTGAACACTGAAGCTTTCTTT. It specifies CASSSQGLNTEAFF. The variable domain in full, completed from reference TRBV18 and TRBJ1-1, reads NAGVMQNPRHLVRRRGQEARLRCSPMKGHSHVYWYRQLPEEGLKFMVYLQKENIIDESGMPKERFSAEFPKEGPSILRIQQVVRGDSAAYFCASSSQGLNTEAFFGQGTRLTVV.

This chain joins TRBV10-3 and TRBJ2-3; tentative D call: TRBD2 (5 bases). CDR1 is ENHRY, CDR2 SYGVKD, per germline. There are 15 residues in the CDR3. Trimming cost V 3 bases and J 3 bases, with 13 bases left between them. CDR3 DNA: TGTGCCATCAGTGAAATTGGAGCGGTTACAGATACGCAGTATTTT. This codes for CAISEIGAVTDTQYF.

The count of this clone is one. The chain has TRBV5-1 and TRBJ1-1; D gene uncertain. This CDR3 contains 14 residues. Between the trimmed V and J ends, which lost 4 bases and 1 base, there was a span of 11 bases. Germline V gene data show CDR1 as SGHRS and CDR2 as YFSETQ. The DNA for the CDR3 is TGCGCCAGCAGCGAGCTAGGGAGGAACACTGAAGCTTTCTTT. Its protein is CASSELGRNTEAFF. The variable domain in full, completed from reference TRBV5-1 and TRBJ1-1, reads KAGVTQTPRYLIKTRGQQVTLSCSPISGHRSVSWYQQTPGQGLQFLFEYFSETQRNKGNFPGRFSGRQFSNSRSEMNVSTLELGDSALYLCASSELGRNTEAFFGQGTRLTVV.

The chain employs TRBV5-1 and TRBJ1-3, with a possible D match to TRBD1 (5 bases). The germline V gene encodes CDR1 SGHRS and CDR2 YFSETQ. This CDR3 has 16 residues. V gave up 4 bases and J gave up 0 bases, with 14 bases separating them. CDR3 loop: CASSIRPGSSGNTIYF. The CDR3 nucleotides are TGCGCCAGCAGCATAAGGCCAGGGTCCTCTGGAAACACCATATATTTT.

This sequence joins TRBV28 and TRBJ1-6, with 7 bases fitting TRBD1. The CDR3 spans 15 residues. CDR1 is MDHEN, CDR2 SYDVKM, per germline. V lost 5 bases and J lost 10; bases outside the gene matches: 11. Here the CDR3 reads CASSLPIGGASPLHF. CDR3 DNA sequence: TGTGCCAGCAGTCTACCGATAGGGGGCGCCTCACCCCTCCACTTT.

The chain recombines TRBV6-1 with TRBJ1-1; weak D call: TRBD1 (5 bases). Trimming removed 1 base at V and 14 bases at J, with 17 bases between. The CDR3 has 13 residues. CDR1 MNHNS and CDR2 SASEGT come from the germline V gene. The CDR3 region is CASSEVGGAVVFF. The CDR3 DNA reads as TGTGCCAGCAGTGAAGTCGGTGGGGCCGTGGTGTTCTTT.

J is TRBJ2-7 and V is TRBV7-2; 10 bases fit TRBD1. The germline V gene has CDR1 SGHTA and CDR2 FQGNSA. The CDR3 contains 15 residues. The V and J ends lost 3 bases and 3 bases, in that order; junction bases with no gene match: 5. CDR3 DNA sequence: TGTGCCAGCAGCTTGGGACAGGGGATTCACTACGAGCAGTACTTC. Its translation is CASSLGQGIHYEQYF.

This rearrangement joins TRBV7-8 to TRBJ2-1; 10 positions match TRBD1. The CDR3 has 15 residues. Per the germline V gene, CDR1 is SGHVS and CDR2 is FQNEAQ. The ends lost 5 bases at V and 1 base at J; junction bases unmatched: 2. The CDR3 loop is CASSRQGASYNEQFF. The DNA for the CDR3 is TGTGCCAGCAGCCGACAGGGGGCGTCCTACAATGAGCAGTTCTTC.

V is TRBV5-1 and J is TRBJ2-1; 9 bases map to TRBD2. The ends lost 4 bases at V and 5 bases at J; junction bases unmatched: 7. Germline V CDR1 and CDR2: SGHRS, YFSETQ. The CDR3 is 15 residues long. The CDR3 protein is CASSGGLAGHNEQFF. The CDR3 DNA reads TGCGCCAGCAGCGGCGGGCTAGCGGGGCACAATGAGCAGTTCTTC.

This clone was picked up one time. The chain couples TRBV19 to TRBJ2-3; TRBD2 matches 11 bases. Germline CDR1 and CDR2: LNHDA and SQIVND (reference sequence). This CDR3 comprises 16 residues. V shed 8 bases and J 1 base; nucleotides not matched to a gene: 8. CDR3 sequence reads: CASAPGLADRTDTQYF. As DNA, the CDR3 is TGTGCCAGTGCACCGGGACTAGCGGACCGCACAGATACGCAGTATTTT.

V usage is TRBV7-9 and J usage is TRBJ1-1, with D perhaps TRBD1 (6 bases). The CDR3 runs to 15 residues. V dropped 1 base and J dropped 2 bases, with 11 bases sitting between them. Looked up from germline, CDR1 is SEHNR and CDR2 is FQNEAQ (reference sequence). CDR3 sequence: CASSLDRRGNTEAFF. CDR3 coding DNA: TGTGCCAGCAGCTTAGATCGCAGGGGAAACACTGAAGCTTTCTTT.

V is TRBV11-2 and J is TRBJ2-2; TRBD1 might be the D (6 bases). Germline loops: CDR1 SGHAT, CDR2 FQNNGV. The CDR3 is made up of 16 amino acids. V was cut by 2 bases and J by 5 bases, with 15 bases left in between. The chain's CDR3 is CASSLLAGARTGELFF. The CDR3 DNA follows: TGTGCCAGCAGCTTATTGGCAGGGGCAAGGACCGGGGAGCTGTTTTTT.

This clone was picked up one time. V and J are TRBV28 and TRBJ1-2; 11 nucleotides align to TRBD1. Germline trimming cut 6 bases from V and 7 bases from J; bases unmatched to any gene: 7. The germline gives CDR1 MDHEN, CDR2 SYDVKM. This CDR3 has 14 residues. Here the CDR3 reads CASSPGQGAAGYTF. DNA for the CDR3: TGTGCCAGCAGCCCTGGACAGGGGGCTGCTGGCTACACCTTC.

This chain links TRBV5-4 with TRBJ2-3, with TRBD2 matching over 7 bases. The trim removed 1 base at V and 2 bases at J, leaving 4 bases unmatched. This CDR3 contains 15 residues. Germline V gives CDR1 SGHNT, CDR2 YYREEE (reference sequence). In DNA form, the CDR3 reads TGTGCCAGCAGCTTGTGGGGGGGGTACACAGATACGCAGTATTTT. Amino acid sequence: CASSLWGGYTDTQYF.

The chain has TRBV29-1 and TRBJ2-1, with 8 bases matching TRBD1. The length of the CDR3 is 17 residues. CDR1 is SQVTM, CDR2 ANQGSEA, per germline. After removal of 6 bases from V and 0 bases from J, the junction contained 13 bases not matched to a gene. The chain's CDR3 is CSVGPGQGKNSYNEQFF. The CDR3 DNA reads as TGCAGCGTAGGTCCCGGACAGGGAAAAAACTCCTACAATGAGCAGTTCTTC.

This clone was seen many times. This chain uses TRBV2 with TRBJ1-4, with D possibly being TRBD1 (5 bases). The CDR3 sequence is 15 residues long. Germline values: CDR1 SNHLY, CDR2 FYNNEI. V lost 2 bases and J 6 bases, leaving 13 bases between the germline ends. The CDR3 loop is CASSELSGGDEKLFF. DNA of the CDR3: TGTGCCAGCAGTGAACTGTCCGGAGGGGATGAAAAACTGTTTTTT.

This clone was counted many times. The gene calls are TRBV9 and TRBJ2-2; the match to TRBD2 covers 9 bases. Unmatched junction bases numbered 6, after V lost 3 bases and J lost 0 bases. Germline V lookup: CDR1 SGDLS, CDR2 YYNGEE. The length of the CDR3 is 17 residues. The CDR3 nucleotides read TGTGCCAGCAGCGAGCCCAGACTAGCGGCGAACACCGGGGAGCTGTTTTTT. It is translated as CASSEPRLAANTGELFF.

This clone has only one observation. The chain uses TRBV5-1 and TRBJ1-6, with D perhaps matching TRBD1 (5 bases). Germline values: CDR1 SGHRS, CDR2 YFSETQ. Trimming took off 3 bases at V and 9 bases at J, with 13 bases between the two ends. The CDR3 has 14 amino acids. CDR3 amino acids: CASSSDSSSSPLHF. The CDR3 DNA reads TGCGCCAGCAGCTCCGACAGCTCTAGTTCACCCCTCCACTTT.

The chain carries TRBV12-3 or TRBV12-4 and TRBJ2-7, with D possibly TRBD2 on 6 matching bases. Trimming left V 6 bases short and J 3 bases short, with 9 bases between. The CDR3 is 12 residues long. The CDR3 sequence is CASRGGYYEQYF. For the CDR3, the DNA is TGTGCCAGCAGGGGGGGATACTACGAGCAGTACTTC.

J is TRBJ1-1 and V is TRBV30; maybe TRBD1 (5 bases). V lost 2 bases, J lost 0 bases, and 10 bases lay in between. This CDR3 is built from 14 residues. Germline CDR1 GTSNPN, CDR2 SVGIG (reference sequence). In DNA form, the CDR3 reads TGTGCCTGGAGTTATCAGGGTATGAACACTGAAGCTTTCTTT. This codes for CAWSYQGMNTEAFF.

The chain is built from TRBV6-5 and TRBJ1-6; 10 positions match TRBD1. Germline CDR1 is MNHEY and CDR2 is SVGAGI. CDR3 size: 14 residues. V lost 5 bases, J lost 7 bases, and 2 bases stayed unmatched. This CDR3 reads CASSRQGANSPLHF. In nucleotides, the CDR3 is TGTGCCAGCAGTCGACAGGGGGCGAATTCACCCCTCCACTTT.

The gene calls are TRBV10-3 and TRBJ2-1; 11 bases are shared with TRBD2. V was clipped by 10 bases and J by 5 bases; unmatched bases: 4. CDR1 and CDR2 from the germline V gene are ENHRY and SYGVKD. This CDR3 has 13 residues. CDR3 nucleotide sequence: TGTGCCACAGGGGGACTAGCGGACAATGAGCAGTTCTTC. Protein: CATGGLADNEQFF.

In DNA, the CDR3 is TGTGCCAGCAGTCCCAACTGGGGGGGAGAGACCCAGTACTTC. Protein: CASSPNWGGETQYF. The V gene is TRBV6-5, the J gene TRBJ2-5; 7 bases agree with TRBD2. With V trimmed by 5 bases and J by 4 bases, 7 bases remained unmatched. From germline, CDR1 is MNHEY and CDR2 SVGAGI. There are 14 residues in the CDR3.

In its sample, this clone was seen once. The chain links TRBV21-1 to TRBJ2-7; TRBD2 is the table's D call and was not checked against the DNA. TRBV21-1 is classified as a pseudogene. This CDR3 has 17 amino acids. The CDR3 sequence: CASSKQGNLAGEYEQYF. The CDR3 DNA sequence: TGTGCCAGCAGCAAACAGGGCAACCTAGCGGGAGAGTACGAGCAGTACTTC.

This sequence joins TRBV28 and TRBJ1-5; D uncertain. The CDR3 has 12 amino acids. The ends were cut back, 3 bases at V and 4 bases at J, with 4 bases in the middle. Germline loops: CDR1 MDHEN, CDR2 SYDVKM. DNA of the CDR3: TGTGCCAGCAGTTTTATGAATCAGCCCCAGCATTTT. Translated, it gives CASSFMNQPQHF.

The CDR3 DNA follows: TGTGCCAGCAGTGACTCGATACAGCTTAATGAAAAACTGTTTTTT. Its translation is CASSDSIQLNEKLFF. V and J are TRBV6-4 and TRBJ1-4; D gene uncertain. Germline V gene sequence: CDR1 MRHNA, CDR2 SNTAGT. The CDR3 runs 15 residues. Trimming removed 0 bases from V and 4 bases from J, with 9 bases in between.

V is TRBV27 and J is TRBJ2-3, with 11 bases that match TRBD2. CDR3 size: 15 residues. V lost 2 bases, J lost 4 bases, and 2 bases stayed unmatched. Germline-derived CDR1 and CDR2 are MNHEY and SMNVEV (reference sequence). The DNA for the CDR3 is TGTGCCAGCAGTTTAAGTAGCGGGGGGGCAGATACGCAGTATTTT. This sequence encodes CASSLSSGGADTQYF.